The present entry profiles one T cell receptor (beta chain) with its context. The data originate from a study of shared clonotypes between healthy human individuals. For the study at large: Each donor's CD4 naive and CD4 memory cells filled three plates apiece, CD8 naive two, and CD8 memory one.

Under the authors' procedure: Owing to the provision of junction-only sequences devoid of quality scores by immunoSEQ, filtering differed. Measured with immunoSEQ multiplex PCR; TCRdb has only the in-frame clones, and not every one. Clone size and the V and J calls come from that table; the DNA yielded D and trimming. The table includes roughly 2.4 million clones, about 94% detected once. Nashville, Tennessee was home to all donors, who were Caucasian adults. CDR3 length equals 14 residues. Per germline, CDR1 SGHRS and CDR2 YFSETQ. Trimming left V 4 bases short and J 5 bases short, with 15 bases between.

This chain uses TRBV5-1 with TRBJ1-1; D is uncertain. The sample taken for sequencing was naive CD4+ T cells sorted from blood. Subset given: CD45RA+ positively selected. This receptor was identified in a man aged 18 to 30 in good health. The CDR3 region has the DNA TGCGCCAGCAGCCGCTCACCGGCGGGGACTGAAGCTTTCTTT. Translation: CASSRSPAGTEAFF.